The 28 T cell receptor beta chains presented below share a single source sample, sequenced in a study of blood T cell repertoires in COVID-19. Sequencing was performed with immunoSEQ multiplex PCR; in TCRdb, only in-frame clones are kept and a portion is missing. The table records around 110,000 clones, around 80% of them present only once. Sequencing input: peripheral blood. The receptor set was obtained from a man older than 75 with COVID-19, enrolled during active disease.

The chain uses TRBV27 and TRBJ2-1; a weak D match, TRBD2 (6 bases). Germline loops: CDR1 MNHEY, CDR2 SMNVEV (reference sequence). Trimming pared 0 bases from V and 7 bases from J, leaving 10 bases between. CDR3 size: 14 residues. In DNA, the CDR3 is TGTGCCAGCAGTTTATCGTGGGCGGGGAATGAGCAGTTCTTC. Protein product: CASSLSWAGNEQFF.

This chain uses TRBV11-1 with TRBJ2-7, with 10 bases aligning to TRBD2. Germline CDR1 and CDR2: SGHAT and FQDESV (reference sequence). V was clipped by 6 bases and J by 1 base; unmatched bases: 3. The CDR3 length is 14 residues. The CDR3 reads CASRSSGSSYEQYF. CDR3 coding DNA: TGTGCCAGCAGGTCTAGCGGGAGTTCCTACGAGCAGTACTTC.

This clone was seen a handful of times. The chain joins TRBV10-2 to TRBJ2-7; tentative D call: TRBD2 (5 bases). The CDR3 contains 14 residues. Germline V lookup: CDR1 WSHSY, CDR2 SAAADI. Trimming pared 6 bases from V and 6 bases from J, leaving 18 bases between. As DNA, the CDR3 is TGCGCCAGCAGAAGCAGCGGAGCCGTGGGCGAGCAGTACTTC. Amino acids: CASRSSGAVGEQYF.

The V gene is TRBV7-3, the J gene TRBJ2-1; D is possibly TRBD2 (5 bases). Trimming removed 6 bases at V and 2 bases at J, with 14 bases between. The CDR3 is made up of 15 amino acids. Per the germline V gene, CDR1 is SGHTA and CDR2 is FQGTGA. CDR3 protein: CASSLSGSTYNEQFF. The DNA of the CDR3 is TGTGCCAGCAGTTTGTCTGGGAGCACCTACAATGAGCAGTTCTTC.

In nucleotides, the CDR3 is TGTGCCAGCAGTCAGGGGCTGTTGTCCTACGAGCAGTACTTC. This translates into CASSQGLLSYEQYF. This chain joins TRBV6-5 and TRBJ2-7, with a weak D call TRBD1 (6 bases). V was cut by 5 bases and J by 1 base, with 12 bases left in between. CDR3 length equals 14 residues. CDR1 is MNHEY and CDR2 is SVGAGI in the germline V gene.

A word on this clone: One junction end does not reproduce the germline sequence, and a read error may be involved. The chain employs TRBV7-3 and TRBJ2-5; 12 nucleotides agree with TRBD1. Germline V gene data show CDR1 as SGHTA and CDR2 as FQGTGA. The CDR3 loop spans 14 amino acids. CDR3 sequence: CASSAPGQGAPRNF. CDR3 bases: TGTGCCAGCAGCGCTCCGGGACAGGGGGCCCCCAGGAACTTC.

This clone was detected once. The rearrangement joins TRBV13 to TRBJ1-2, with D possibly being TRBD1 (5 bases). The CDR3 consists of 14 residues. CDR1 and CDR2 from the germline V gene are PRHDT and FYEKMQ (reference sequence). V was clipped by 6 bases and J by 4 bases, with 15 bases between them. CDR3: CASSYGRDFYGYTF. The CDR3 DNA reads as TGTGCCAGCAGTTATGGACGGGACTTCTATGGCTACACCTTC.

The gene calls are TRBV13 and TRBJ2-3; 14 bases map to TRBD2. Unmatched junction bases numbered 15, after V lost 5 bases and J lost 5 bases. The V gene's germline CDR1 is PRHDT and CDR2 FYEKMQ (reference sequence). The CDR3 has 19 amino acids. The CDR3 DNA sequence: TGTGCCAGCAGCCCCGGGACTAGCGGGAGTAGCACCGAGGGAGATACGCAGTATTTT. Its protein is CASSPGTSGSSTEGDTQYF.

The V gene is TRBV28, the J gene TRBJ2-1, with D perhaps matching TRBD1 (5 bases). The germline CDR1 and CDR2 sequences are MDHEN and SYDVKM. Trimming took off 7 bases at V and 0 bases at J, with 13 bases between the two ends. The CDR3 totals 15 residues. CDR3: CASNPGAGSYNEQFF. In nucleotides, the CDR3 is TGTGCCAGCAATCCTGGGGCTGGCTCCTACAATGAGCAGTTCTTC.

For this clone: The sample contains more than one DNA sequence encoding this CDR3. The V call is TRBV9, the J call TRBJ1-6, with D possibly matching TRBD1 (6 bases). This CDR3 is 15 amino acids long. Germline CDR1 SGDLS, CDR2 YYNGEE. V lost 0 bases and J lost 5, with 9 bases in between. The CDR3 here is CASSVGGGNNSPLHF. As DNA, the CDR3 is TGTGCCAGCAGCGTAGGAGGGGGAAATAATTCACCCCTCCACTTT.

The chain employs TRBV4-1 and TRBJ1-1; tentative D call: TRBD1 (5 bases). Per germline, CDR1 MGHRA and CDR2 YSYEKL. This CDR3 is 14 amino acids long. V shed 0 bases and J shed 11 bases, with 16 bases lying between them. CDR3 loop: CASSQERRGPWAFF. The CDR3 coding sequence is TGCGCCAGCAGCCAAGAGCGGAGGGGCCCCTGGGCTTTCTTT.

The rearrangement joins TRBV27 to TRBJ1-2; no clear D gene. Germline V gene data show CDR1 as MNHEY and CDR2 as SMNVEV (reference sequence). This CDR3 contains 14 residues. Trimming took 6 bases from V and 1 from J, leaving 12 bases between them. The CDR3 DNA reads as TGTGCCAGCAGCCCCCTAGCCTTTAACTATGGCTACACCTTC. As protein: CASSPLAFNYGYTF.

This clone was seen a single time. The rearrangement joins TRBV6-1 to TRBJ2-3; D might be TRBD2 (5 bases). Trimming pared 0 bases from V and 1 base from J, leaving 11 bases between. This CDR3 is built from 16 residues. Germline assignment: CDR1 MNHNS and CDR2 SASEGT. As DNA, the CDR3 is TGTGCCAGCAGTGAAGCCCACGGACTTGGCACAGATACGCAGTATTTT. Its protein product is CASSEAHGLGTDTQYF.

The V call is TRBV5-1, the J call TRBJ1-2; unclear D gene. Germline assignment: CDR1 SGHRS and CDR2 YFSETQ. The CDR3 extends over 13 amino acids. Trimming stripped 0 bases from V and 4 bases from J, with 7 bases between. The CDR3: CASSLGQTYGYTF. The CDR3 DNA follows: TGCGCCAGCAGCTTGGGACAAACCTATGGCTACACCTTC.

This clone appeared a few times. The chain carries TRBV12-3 or TRBV12-4 and TRBJ2-2, with TRBD2 identical over 7 bases. This CDR3 comprises 13 residues. V shed 8 bases, J shed 4 bases, and the junction held 4 bases outside the gene matches. The CDR3 bases are TGTGCCAGCCGGGGAGGGGTCACCGGGGAGCTGTTTTTT. Its protein product is CASRGGVTGELFF.

The chain employs TRBV30 and TRBJ1-3; 7 bases line up with TRBD1. Germline V gives CDR1 GTSNPN, CDR2 SVGIG (reference sequence). The junction had 7 bases not matched to a gene; V was cut back by 2 bases and J by 0 bases. The CDR3 length is 16 residues. The CDR3 sequence: CAWSMTGSHSGNTIYF. Written as DNA, the CDR3 is TGTGCCTGGAGTATGACAGGGAGCCACTCTGGAAACACCATATATTTT.

The count of this clone is one. V is TRBV28 and J is TRBJ1-6, with a weak D call TRBD1 (6 bases). Between the trimmed V and J ends, which lost 5 bases and 4 bases, there was a span of 12 bases. Germline CDR1 reads MDHEN; CDR2 reads SYDVKM. This CDR3 has 15 residues. CDR3 region: CASSGEGGYNSPLHF. CDR3 in DNA: TGTGCCAGCAGTGGCGAGGGGGGGTATAATTCACCCCTCCACTTT.

The chain's CDR3 is CASSIGPGVTEAFF. The CDR3 DNA follows: TGTGCCAGCAGCATAGGGCCCGGGGTCACTGAAGCTTTCTTT. The chain uses TRBV28 and TRBJ1-1; no firm D call. V was trimmed by 6 bases and J by 4 bases, leaving 15 bases between them. The germline V gene has CDR1 MDHEN and CDR2 SYDVKM. The CDR3 has 14 amino acids.

The chain combines TRBV28 with TRBJ2-7; a possible D gene is TRBD2 (8 bases). Looked up from germline, CDR1 is MDHEN and CDR2 is SYDVKM. The germline V and J ends were trimmed by 3 bases and 5 bases, with 23 bases remaining between them. This CDR3 comprises 17 residues. CDR3 region: CASSFLRGGGRINEQYF. The CDR3 bases are TGTGCCAGCAGTTTCCTCCGAGGGGGCGGGAGGATCAACGAGCAGTACTTC.

This clone was detected only once. V is TRBV6-6 and J is TRBJ1-3, with a possible D match to TRBD1 (6 bases). The CDR3 is made up of 15 amino acids. Germline loops: CDR1 MNHNY, CDR2 SVGAGI (reference sequence). V shed 2 bases and J shed 2 bases, with 10 bases lying between them. The CDR3 protein is CASSYGAGAGNTIYF. Written as DNA, the CDR3 is TGTGCCAGCAGTTACGGGGCAGGGGCTGGAAACACCATATATTTT.

V gene TRBV27 combines with J gene TRBJ2-7; 13 nucleotides agree with TRBD2. Germline V gene lookup returns CDR1 MNHEY and CDR2 SMNVEV (reference sequence). The CDR3 runs to 16 residues. J lost 2 bases, V lost 4 bases, and 5 bases had no gene match. Written as DNA, the CDR3 is TGTGCCAGCAGTTCCCCCGGGACTAGCGGGGCCTACGAGCAGTACTTC. It is translated as CASSSPGTSGAYEQYF.

The chain has TRBV5-4 and TRBJ1-1; D uncertain. The germline gives CDR1 SGHNT, CDR2 YYREEE (reference sequence). The CDR3 covers 13 residues. V lost 1 base to trimming and J lost 7 bases, with 11 bases between them. CDR3 coding DNA: TGTGCCAGCAGCTTGTCTTTAGCTAATGAAGCTTTCTTT. Protein product: CASSLSLANEAFF. Together with reference TRBV5-4 and TRBJ1-1, the CDR3 gives the full variable domain: ETGVTQSPTHLIKTRGQQVTLRCSSQSGHNTVSWYQQALGQGPQFIFQYYREEENGRGNFPPRFSGLQFPNYSSELNVNALELDDSALYLCASSLSLANEAFFGQGTRLTVV.

The gene calls are TRBV24-1 and TRBJ2-1; TRBD2 matches 8 bases. Germline V lookup: CDR1 KGHDR, CDR2 SFDVKD. This CDR3 spans 15 amino acids. Losses at the gene ends were 4 bases for V and 5 bases for J; bases not matched to a gene: 6. For the CDR3, the DNA is TGTGCCACCAGTGAGGTAGCGGGACCCAACAATGAGCAGTTCTTC. Translation: CATSEVAGPNNEQFF.

V is TRBV5-1 and J is TRBJ2-7, with 10 bases fitting TRBD2. The V segment lost 6 bases and the J segment 3 bases; nucleotides outside the gene matches: 6. Germline assignment: CDR1 SGHRS and CDR2 YFSETQ. This CDR3 comprises 14 residues. The CDR3 sequence is CASNFASGSYEQYF. The DNA of the CDR3 is TGCGCCAGCAACTTTGCTAGCGGGAGCTACGAGCAGTACTTC. Using reference TRBV5-1 and TRBJ2-7 for the parts outside the CDR3, the full variable domain is KAGVTQTPRYLIKTRGQQVTLSCSPISGHRSVSWYQQTPGQGLQFLFEYFSETQRNKGNFPGRFSGRQFSNSRSEMNVSTLELGDSALYLCASNFASGSYEQYFGPGTRLTVT.

The CDR3 loop is CASSLAPEETQYF. The CDR3 DNA reads TGCGCCAGCAGCTTGGCCCCGGAAGAGACCCAGTACTTC. The chain joins TRBV5-1 to TRBJ2-5; D call uncertain. CDR3 length equals 13 residues. Germline lookup yields CDR1 SGHRS and CDR2 YFSETQ. V shed 0 bases and J shed 3 bases, with 6 bases lying between them.

The chain has TRBV11-3 and TRBJ2-5; the D gene is possibly TRBD1 (7 bases). The V and J ends lost 1 base and 4 bases respectively, with 19 bases between them. Germline V lookup: CDR1 SGHNT, CDR2 YENEEA. CDR3 length: 17 amino acids. CDR3 region: CASSLGTGAPAGETQYF. CDR3 coding DNA: TGTGCCAGCAGCTTAGGAACAGGGGCCCCAGCGGGAGAGACCCAGTACTTC.

The rearrangement links TRBV19 to TRBJ2-2, with D unclear. The CDR3 length is 13 residues. V lost 7 bases and J 5 bases, leaving 11 bases between the germline ends. Germline-derived CDR1 and CDR2 are LNHDA and SQIVND (reference sequence). CDR3 in amino acids: CASTQFGTGELFF. The CDR3 region has the DNA TGTGCCAGTACACAGTTCGGAACCGGGGAGCTGTTTTTT.

The V call is TRBV7-8, the J call TRBJ2-2, with 7 positions matching TRBD2. V trimming: 5 bases; J trimming: 2 bases; junction bases outside the gene matches: 2. The germline V gene encodes CDR1 SGHVS and CDR2 FQNEAQ. The CDR3 is 14 amino acids. CDR3 bases: TGTGCCAGCAGCCCGGGAGGAAACACCGGGGAGCTGTTTTTT. Translating it yields CASSPGGNTGELFF.